The source of this T cell receptor beta chain is a study of blood T cell repertoires in COVID-19. Study summary: Sites in the United States, Italy and Spain provided acute and convalescent COVID-19 samples.

Methods used by the authors: From reference gene primer amplification, estimates of nucleated cell counts were derived. Sequencing used immunoSEQ multiplex PCR; TCRdb keeps in-frame clones, though not all of them. D and trimming come from the DNA, and the V and J calls and clone size come from that table. This table holds roughly 120,000 clones, almost 90% found once. The Seattle patients joined while their infection was active and were tracked longitudinally afterward. This TCR derives from a woman aged 55 to 70 with COVID-19, enrolled during active disease. The specimen was peripheral blood.

In DNA, the CDR3 is TGTGCCAGTAGTAGTTGGACCGGCGGGGCCTACAATGAGCAGTTCTTC. This sequence encodes CASSSWTGGAYNEQFF. The chain joins TRBV19 to TRBJ2-1, with D tentatively TRBD2 (6 bases). Germline V gene data show CDR1 as LNHDA and CDR2 as SQIVND (reference sequence). The CDR3 runs to 16 residues. The germline V and J ends were trimmed by 4 bases and 2 bases, with 15 bases remaining between them.